This TCR beta chain was recorded in a study of cytomegalovirus exposure and HLA in healthy donors. Trimming pared 5 bases from V and 0 bases from J, leaving 16 bases between. CDR1 KGHSH and CDR2 LQKENI come from the germline V gene. This CDR3 has 16 amino acids. PCR was performed using 60 Vbeta and 13 Jbeta primers. Clones were sequenced by immunoSEQ multiplex PCR, and TCRdb holds only the in-frame ones, with some missing. The sample holds 180,000 or so clones, under 80% seen once. The sequenced sample consisted of PBMCs. The sequence came from a female donor in good health and CMV-seronegative. V gene TRBV18 combines with J gene TRBJ1-2; the D gene is possibly TRBD1 (5 bases). The CDR3 reads CASSSQRTDTNYGYTF. Here the CDR3 DNA reads TGTGCCAGCTCAAGCCAAAGGACGGACACTAACTATGGCTACACCTTC.